Listed here are 32 T cell receptor beta chains from one sample, sequenced in a study of CD8 T cells in ankylosing spondylitis. Each CDR3 protein is one row after TCRdb ran MiXCR on the 5' RACE reads. The sample has about 310,000 distinct CDR3 sequences, about 20% seen once. The specimen was blood, either unsorted or a sorted T cell fraction (not recorded which). Receptors were obtained from a female donor with ankylosing spondylitis or in good health (not recorded which).

In its sample, this clonotype was seen a few times. The CDR3 bases are TGCGCCAGCAGCGAGAACGCGAACACCGGGGAGCTGTTTTTT. This encodes CASSENANTGELFF. The rearrangement joins TRBV5-1 to TRBJ2-2; D remains unclear. This CDR3 contains 14 residues. The ends were cut back, 4 bases at V and 0 bases at J, with 7 bases in the middle. Germline V gene data show CDR1 as SGHRS and CDR2 as YFSETQ.

The chain links TRBV19 to TRBJ2-2; no clear D gene. Germline V gene sequence: CDR1 LNHDA, CDR2 SQIVND (reference sequence). The CDR3 consists of 15 residues. Trimming stripped 2 bases from V and 7 bases from J, with 14 bases between. CDR3 loop: CASSILGKKDGELFF. The DNA for the CDR3 is TGTGCCAGTAGTATATTGGGCAAAAAGGACGGGGAGCTGTTTTTT.

This clonotype has just a few counts. The rearrangement joins TRBV20-1 to TRBJ2-1; D uncertain. The CDR3 sequence is 14 residues long. Germline V CDR1 and CDR2: DFQATT, SNEGSKA (reference sequence). Trimming took off 6 bases at V and 12 bases at J, with 24 bases between the two ends. This CDR3 is CSATKAVQELGQFF. DNA for the CDR3: TGCAGTGCCACCAAGGCGGTGCAAGAATTGGGGCAGTTCTTC.

This clonotype was detected only a few times. CDR3 DNA: TGCAGCGTTGAAATTCTTACAGCCTACGAGCAGTACTTC. This encodes CSVEILTAYEQYF. The chain combines TRBV29-1 with TRBJ2-7; D unclear. Deletions cut 2 bases from V and 2 bases from J, with 10 bases between. Germline V gene sequence: CDR1 SQVTM, CDR2 ANQGSEA. This CDR3 region has 13 residues.

At least ten counts were recorded for this clonotype. V gene TRBV20-1 combines with J gene TRBJ2-1, with 10 bases fitting TRBD2. The CDR3 loop spans 15 amino acids. The germline V gene encodes CDR1 DFQATT and CDR2 SNEGSKA (reference sequence). V shed 6 bases, J shed 8 bases, and the junction held 13 bases outside the gene matches. CDR3: CSAQGWTSGIDEQFF. DNA for the CDR3: TGCAGTGCCCAGGGATGGACTAGCGGTATTGATGAGCAGTTCTTC.

V is TRBV18 and J is TRBJ2-1, with a possible D match to TRBD2 (6 bases). CDR1 is KGHSH and CDR2 is LQKENI in the germline V gene. The CDR3 loop spans 14 amino acids. V was trimmed by 3 bases and J by 8 bases, leaving 14 bases between them. Here the CDR3 DNA reads TGTGCCAGCTCACCGGACGGGAGAATCGATGAGCAGTTCTTC. Protein: CASSPDGRIDEQFF. Together with reference TRBV18 and TRBJ2-1, the CDR3 gives the full variable domain: NAGVMQNPRHLVRRRGQEARLRCSPMKGHSHVYWYRQLPEEGLKFMVYLQKENIIDESGMPKERFSAEFPKEGPSILRIQQVVRGDSAAYFCASSPDGRIDEQFFGPGTRLTVL.

The table lists this clonotype with a few counts. The chain employs TRBV3-1 and TRBJ2-5; no clear D. The germline V gene has CDR1 LGHDT and CDR2 YNNKEL (reference sequence). V gave up 7 bases and J gave up 4 bases, with 16 bases separating them. The CDR3 runs to 14 residues. The CDR3 loop is CASKLIGEVETQYF. Here the CDR3 DNA reads TGTGCCAGCAAATTAATCGGAGAGGTAGAGACCCAGTACTTC.

This clonotype was found a few times. This sequence joins TRBV12-3 or TRBV12-4 and TRBJ2-7; 11 nucleotides match TRBD2. The CDR3 length is 17 residues. After removal of 3 bases from V and 0 bases from J, the junction contained 7 bases not matched to a gene. CDR3 nucleotide sequence: TGTGCCAGCAGTTTCGCAACTAGCGGGAGAAGCTCCTACGAGCAGTACTTC. It codes for CASSFATSGRSSYEQYF.

Worth noting for this clonotype: One end of the junction fails to match germline, which may point to a read error. V and J are TRBV10-3 and TRBJ2-3, with D possibly being TRBD2 (6 bases). This CDR3 region has 14 residues. The germline V gene has CDR1 ENHRY and CDR2 SYGVKD. The CDR3 loop reads CAFRDGTSTDTQYF. The CDR3 DNA follows: TGTGCCTTCAGGGATGGGACTAGCACAGATACGCAGTATTTT.

This clonotype was observed many times. J is TRBJ2-7 and V is TRBV29-1, with 11 bases aligning to TRBD1. V dropped 1 base and J dropped 2; count of bases not matched to a gene: 7. Germline-derived CDR1 and CDR2 are SQVTM and ANQGSEA. The CDR3 spans 16 residues. CDR3 sequence: CSVEGGQGAMTYEQYF. The DNA of the CDR3 is TGCAGCGTTGAAGGTGGACAGGGGGCGATGACCTACGAGCAGTACTTC.

The sample holds a few counts of this clonotype. The V and J genes are TRBV7-8 and TRBJ2-1, with 7 positions matching TRBD2. The CDR3 runs to 13 residues. Per the germline V gene, CDR1 is SGHVS and CDR2 is FQNEAQ. Unmatched junction bases numbered 5, after V lost 8 bases and J lost 4 bases. The CDR3 is CASAIGRYNEQFF. In DNA form, the CDR3 reads TGTGCCAGCGCTATCGGGAGGTACAATGAGCAGTTCTTC.

This clonotype was recorded a few times. The V and J genes are TRBV20-1 and TRBJ2-1; 8 bases are shared with TRBD2. J was trimmed by 7 bases and V by 7 bases; bases with no gene match: 12. This CDR3 has 14 residues. Per the germline V gene, CDR1 is DFQATT and CDR2 is SNEGSKA (reference sequence). CDR3 in DNA: TGCAGTGTTACTACCGGGACTAGAAATAATGAGCAGTTCTTC. Translating it yields CSVTTGTRNNEQFF.

Details on this clonotype: The CDR3 ends on some other residue instead of the conserved phenylalanine or tryptophan, so this is likely a read error. V usage is TRBV6-1 and J usage is TRBJ2-5; possibly TRBD2 for D (6 bases). Per germline, CDR1 MNHNS and CDR2 SASEGT. The CDR3 is made up of 14 amino acids. Trimming shortened V by 5 bases and J by 1 base, and 11 bases separated the two germline ends. CDR3 nucleotides: TGTGCCAGCAGTCCCGCGGGGACCCAAGAGACCCAGTACTCC. This gives the protein CASSPAGTQETQYS.

This clonotype was detected ten times or more. The chain is built from TRBV7-9 and TRBJ2-3; D not resolved. CDR1 is SEHNR, CDR2 FQNEAQ, per germline (reference sequence). The V and J ends lost 4 bases and 2 bases respectively, with 4 bases between them. This CDR3 spans 12 amino acids. As DNA, the CDR3 is TGTGCCAGCAGCTCCTTCACAGATACGCAGTATTTT. Translation gives CASSSFTDTQYF.

This clonotype showed up just once. The chain is built from TRBV12-3 or TRBV12-4 and TRBJ2-1; TRBD2 matches at 12 bases. The CDR3 runs 15 residues. V shed 6 bases and J 7 bases; nucleotides not matched to a gene: 7. CDR3 DNA sequence: TGTGCCAGCAGCATGACTAGCGGGAGTTGGAATGAGCAGTTCTTC. Translating gives CASSMTSGSWNEQFF.

The gene calls are TRBV9 and TRBJ2-1; 8 nucleotides line up with TRBD2. V was pared by 0 bases and J by 5 bases, with 4 bases of the junction left unmatched. Germline lookup yields CDR1 SGDLS and CDR2 YYNGEE. The CDR3 sequence is 15 residues long. The DNA for the CDR3 is TGTGCCAGCAGCGTAGCCAGCGGGAGAAACAATGAGCAGTTCTTC. Its protein is CASSVASGRNNEQFF.

The J gene is TRBJ2-7, the V gene TRBV20-1; D gene uncertain. Germline V CDR1 and CDR2: DFQATT, SNEGSKA (reference sequence). The CDR3 consists of 13 residues. Trimming removed 3 bases at V and 7 bases at J, with 16 bases between. CDR3 loop: CSASGKRVREQYF. DNA of the CDR3: TGCAGTGCTAGTGGCAAAAGAGTTAGGGAGCAGTACTTC.

This clonotype has just a few counts. This chain joins TRBV27 and TRBJ2-1; D may be TRBD2 (6 bases). The V end lost 3 bases, the J end lost 1 base, and 7 bases lay between the germline ends. CDR1 is MNHEY, CDR2 SMNVEV, per germline (reference sequence). The CDR3 consists of 14 residues. The CDR3 coding sequence is TGTGCCAGCAGTTTCCTAGCGTCCTACAATGAGCAGTTCTTC. Translation: CASSFLASYNEQFF.

This clonotype was picked up many times. The chain links TRBV5-1 to TRBJ2-7; TRBD1 matches at 9 bases. V lost 4 bases to trimming and J lost 3 bases; unmatched junction nucleotides: 5. The V gene's germline CDR1 is SGHRS and CDR2 YFSETQ. The CDR3 length is 14 residues. CDR3 nucleotides: TGCGCCAGCAGCCCGGACAGGGGAGGCTACGAGCAGTACTTC. This gives the protein CASSPDRGGYEQYF.

The sample holds a few counts of this clonotype. The chain uses TRBV7-2 and TRBJ1-1; D uncertain. V lost 5 bases to trimming and J lost 8 bases, with 15 bases between them. The CDR3 loop spans 13 amino acids. CDR1 is SGHTA, CDR2 FQGNSA, per germline. CDR3 coding DNA: TGTGCCAGCAGCCTTCCCCTCCGGGCGGAAGCTTTCTTT. It specifies CASSLPLRAEAFF.

This clonotype was detected a few times. The chain is built from TRBV29-1 and TRBJ2-3; D gene unclear. In germline, CDR1 is SQVTM, CDR2 ANQGSEA. This CDR3 region has 14 residues. The germline V and J ends were trimmed by 7 bases and 0 bases, with 14 bases remaining between them. The CDR3, as DNA: TGCAGCGCTGCTGAAAGAGGAAGCACAGATACGCAGTATTTT. Translation gives CSAAERGSTDTQYF.

The DNA for the CDR3 is TGTGCCAGCAGCCAAAAGCGGGAGGGCCCCACAGATACGCAGTATTTT. Translating gives CASSQKREGPTDTQYF. V usage is TRBV13 and J usage is TRBJ2-3, with 10 bases fitting TRBD2. Germline CDR1 PRHDT, CDR2 FYEKMQ (reference sequence). The CDR3 is made up of 16 amino acids. The V and J ends lost 5 bases and 2 bases, in that order; junction bases with no gene match: 7.

This clonotype was counted a few times. The V call is TRBV5-1, the J call TRBJ2-2; the D gene is possibly TRBD1 (6 bases). V was clipped by 6 bases and J by 7 bases, with 13 bases between them. The CDR3 runs to 13 residues. CDR1 is SGHRS, CDR2 YFSETQ, per germline. This CDR3 is CASTYPGVGELFF. The CDR3 region has the DNA TGCGCCAGCACCTACCCAGGGGTCGGGGAGCTGTTTTTT. The full variable domain, completed using reference TRBV5-1 and TRBJ2-2, is KAGVTQTPRYLIKTRGQQVTLSCSPISGHRSVSWYQQTPGQGLQFLFEYFSETQRNKGNFPGRFSGRQFSNSRSEMNVSTLELGDSALYLCASTYPGVGELFFGEGSRLTVL.

The chain is built from TRBV11-2 and TRBJ2-7; 7 bases fit TRBD2. V was clipped by 5 bases and J by 3 bases; unmatched bases: 4. Germline CDR1 reads SGHAT; CDR2 reads FQNNGV. This CDR3 is 13 amino acids long. The CDR3 reads CASSQGDYYEQYF. The CDR3 bases are TGTGCCAGCAGCCAAGGGGACTACTACGAGCAGTACTTC.

The sample holds a few counts of this clonotype. The chain links TRBV19 to TRBJ2-7; no clear D. The CDR3 is 13 residues long. Germline values: CDR1 LNHDA, CDR2 SQIVND (reference sequence). V shed 3 bases and J shed 0 bases, with 6 bases lying between them. CDR3 loop: CASSIAFSYEQYF. For the CDR3, the DNA is TGTGCCAGTAGTATCGCCTTCTCCTACGAGCAGTACTTC. The full variable domain, with the rest looked up from reference TRBV19 and TRBJ2-7, is DGGITQSPKYLFRKEGQNVTLSCEQNLNHDAMYWYRQDPGQGLRLIYYSQIVNDFQKGDIAEGYSVSREKKESFPLTVTSAQKNPTAFYLCASSIAFSYEQYFGPGTRLTVT.

The CDR3 DNA reads as TGCGCCAGCAGTCAACGGGACGCTCGCTACAATGAGCAGTTCTTC. Translation: CASSQRDARYNEQFF. This sequence joins TRBV23-1 and TRBJ2-1; D may correspond to TRBD1 or TRBD2 (5 bases each). TRBV23-1 is annotated as an ORF whose role is uncertain. V lost 2 bases, J lost 3 bases, and 11 bases lay in between. The CDR3 is 15 amino acids.

The chain combines TRBV20-1 with TRBJ2-7; no definite D call. CDR1 is DFQATT and CDR2 is SNEGSKA in the germline V gene (reference sequence). Trimming pared 4 bases from V and 0 bases from J, leaving 10 bases between. CDR3 length equals 13 residues. The CDR3: CSATHKGSYEQYF. The CDR3 nucleotides are TGCAGTGCTACCCATAAGGGCTCCTACGAGCAGTACTTC.

This clonotype turned up a few times. The chain couples TRBV20-1 to TRBJ2-5, with D possibly TRBD1 on 5 matching bases. V shed 1 base and J shed 1 base, with 13 bases lying between them. This CDR3 contains 15 residues. CDR1 is DFQATT, CDR2 SNEGSKA, per germline (reference sequence). The CDR3 region is CSARGAAGAQETQYF. The DNA for the CDR3 is TGCAGTGCTAGAGGGGCCGCTGGGGCCCAAGAGACCCAGTACTTC.

The rearrangement links TRBV20-1 to TRBJ2-5; 9 bases align to TRBD1. In germline, CDR1 is DFQATT, CDR2 SNEGSKA (reference sequence). With 7 bases clipped from V and 5 bases from J, the junction kept 8 bases outside the gene matches. CDR3 length equals 13 residues. CDR3 sequence: CSVGTGSRETQYF. DNA of the CDR3: TGCAGTGTAGGGACAGGGTCACGGGAGACCCAGTACTTC.

This clonotype came up a few times. This sequence joins TRBV7-2 and TRBJ2-1; the D call may be TRBD1 or TRBD2 (7 bases each). Trimming took 4 bases from V and 5 from J, leaving 21 bases between them. Germline CDR1 reads SGHTA; CDR2 reads FQGNSA. This CDR3 is 17 amino acids long. CDR3 nucleotides: TGTGCCAGCAGCTGGACCCAGGGGGGGGTTCGGCACAATGAGCAGTTCTTC. It specifies CASSWTQGGVRHNEQFF.

The chain is built from TRBV5-1 and TRBJ2-1, with D unclear. Germline V CDR1 and CDR2: SGHRS, YFSETQ. The V end was cut by 1 base, the J end by 12 bases, with 14 bases between. CDR3 size: 13 residues. CDR3 coding DNA: TGCGCCAGCAGCTTGACCCAGGACCTAGGGCAGTTCTTC. Translated, it gives CASSLTQDLGQFF.

There are a few counts of this clonotype. The V and J genes are TRBV6-1 and TRBJ2-3; 8 bases are shared with TRBD2. V lost 8 bases to trimming and J lost 0 bases; unmatched junction nucleotides: 13. CDR3 length: 17 amino acids. Germline values: CDR1 MNHNS, CDR2 SASEGT. The CDR3 region has the DNA TGTGCCAGCTCCTGGGGGTCCAGCGGGAGCAGCACAGATACGCAGTATTTT. The encoded protein is CASSWGSSGSSTDTQYF.